Listed below are T cell receptor beta chains from one sample, sequenced in a study of graft-versus-host responses after intestinal transplantation. No antigen has been identified for these receptors. Measured with immunoSEQ multiplex PCR; TCRdb has only the in-frame clones, and not every one. Of about 97,000 clones in the sample, 91% were seen once. The sample in question was unstimulated CD4+ T cells sorted from spleen or lymph node cells, obtained before transplant. These receptors all stem from a human donor who was the organ donor for an intestinal transplant. Both conserved end residues are part of each CDR3. Each record gives: V gene, J gene, D gene, clone size, CDR3 protein, CDR3 DNA. A D gene is named only where the DNA matches it firmly. The size entry is marked missing in some rows and otherwise reads once, few, many or a size class.

v_gene: TRBV19
j_gene: TRBJ1-5
d_gene: TRBD1
abundance: -
CDR3aa: CASSPGGQVRGRQPQHF
CDR3nt: TGTGCCAGTAGTCCAGGGGGACAGGTGAGGGGAAGGCAGCCCCAGCATTTT

v_gene: TRBV9
j_gene: TRBJ2-3
d_gene: -
abundance: -
CDR3aa: CASSQLTTDTQYF
CDR3nt: TGTGCCAGCAGCCAACTTACGACAGATACGCAGTATTTT

v_gene: TRBV2
j_gene: TRBJ2-7
d_gene: TRBD1
abundance: -
CDR3aa: CASIGQESKGQLTYEQYF
CDR3nt: TGTGCCAGCATTGGACAGGAGAGTAAAGGCCAATTAACCTACGAGCAGTACTTC

v_gene: TRBV5-1
j_gene: TRBJ2-7
d_gene: -
abundance: -
CDR3aa: CASSLDNSYEQYF
CDR3nt: TGCGCCAGCAGCTTGGACAACTCCTACGAGCAGTACTTC

v_gene: TRBV4-2
j_gene: TRBJ2-1
d_gene: -
abundance: -
CDR3aa: CASSQTGTEQFF
CDR3nt: TGTGCCAGCAGCCAGACCGGGACAGAGCAGTTCTTC

v_gene: TRBV29-1
j_gene: TRBJ1-4
d_gene: -
abundance: -
CDR3aa: CSVVTGIANEKLFF
CDR3nt: TGCAGCGTTGTTACAGGGATAGCTAATGAAAAACTGTTTTTT

v_gene: TRBV10-3
j_gene: TRBJ1-4
d_gene: -
abundance: -
CDR3aa: CAAGGYGEKLFF
CDR3nt: TGTGCCGCGGGGGGGTATGGTGAAAAACTGTTTTTT

v_gene: TRBV4-1
j_gene: TRBJ2-5
d_gene: TRBD2
abundance: -
CDR3aa: CASSQRTSGAQETQYF
CDR3nt: TGCGCCAGCAGCCAACGGACTAGCGGGGCCCAAGAGACCCAGTACTTC

v_gene: TRBV7-3
j_gene: TRBJ2-2
d_gene: -
abundance: once
CDR3aa: CASSPAPAAGTGELFF
CDR3nt: TGTGCCAGCAGCCCAGCCCCGGCGGCGGGCACCGGGGAGCTGTTTTTT

v_gene: TRBV19
j_gene: TRBJ1-4
d_gene: TRBD1
abundance: -
CDR3aa: CASRTGKATNEKLFF
CDR3nt: TGTGCCAGTAGGACAGGGAAGGCAACTAATGAAAAACTGTTTTTT

v_gene: TRBV2
j_gene: TRBJ2-3
d_gene: TRBD2
abundance: -
CDR3aa: CASRQLAGGTDTQYF
CDR3nt: TGTGCCAGCAGACAACTAGCGGGAGGCACAGATACGCAGTATTTT

v_gene: TRBV6-5
j_gene: TRBJ1-1
d_gene: -
abundance: -
CDR3aa: CASSYFPGNTEAFF
CDR3nt: TGTGCCAGCAGTTACTTTCCGGGAAACACTGAAGCTTTCTTT

v_gene: TRBV19
j_gene: TRBJ2-7
d_gene: -
abundance: few
CDR3aa: CASSIVLGHSYEQYF
CDR3nt: TGTGCCAGTAGTATAGTCCTGGGACATTCCTACGAGCAGTACTTC